This is a list of T cell receptor beta chains from one sample in a study of PD-1 blockade in classical Hodgkin lymphoma. TCRdb's table, derived via immunoSEQ multiplex PCR, lists solely in-frame clones and lacks some. The data show 13,000 or so clones, 82% seen once. The sequences come from peripheral blood mononuclear cells (PBMCs), collected at baseline. The receptors come from a human donor with classical Hodgkin lymphoma. CDR3s include the opening cysteine and the closing phenylalanine or tryptophan. Clone size is shown for a subset of rows, as once, few, many or a class of expanded clone.

J gene,clone size,V gene,CDR3 protein
TRBJ2-5,few,TRBV5-1,CASSFFGGAGETQYF
TRBJ1-2,once,TRBV9,CASSRRTGGLGGNGYTF
TRBJ1-5,.,TRBV4-1,CASSPLGGNQPQHF
TRBJ2-5,.,TRBV2,CASTIGETQYF
TRBJ1-1,.,TRBV14,CASSQETPWGNTEAFF
TRBJ1-4,.,TRBV6-5,CASGSFLETNEKLFF
TRBJ2-1,.,TRBV5-4,CASSPGLADYNEQFF
TRBJ2-3,.,TRBV5-6,CASSFFQGARGADTQYF
TRBJ1-1,.,TRBV27,CASSLGAGAGAFF
TRBJ1-4,.,TRBV28,CASSMPTGGSREKLFF
TRBJ1-2,large,TRBV27,CASSLWGAGDYGYTF
TRBJ2-1,.,TRBV19,CASSIVGQGSYNEQFF
TRBJ2-5,.,TRBV2,CAGIPPLSLQETQYF
TRBJ1-2,.,TRBV4-1,CASSHVTGLSGYGYTF
TRBJ2-5,.,TRBV14,CASSQDLGQETQYF
TRBJ1-6,.,TRBV28,CASLTLDLYNSPLHF
TRBJ2-5,.,TRBV25-1,CASSEGTNRLETQYF
TRBJ2-1,.,TRBV9,CASSVRTSGNHEQFF
TRBJ2-1,once,TRBV7-2,CASSERESSYNEQFF
TRBJ1-1,.,TRBV25-1,CASRIGITTEAFF
TRBJ1-5,.,TRBV10-3,CAISKTGPGQPQHF
TRBJ1-6,.,TRBV18,CASSPMGTRVQLSSPLHF
TRBJ2-2,.,TRBV6-6,CASSSHNAGFPGELFF
TRBJ2-7,.,TRBV10-3,CAIGTASYEQYF
TRBJ2-7,.,TRBV11-2,CASSLGWQGNYEQYF
TRBJ1-4,.,TRBV5-1,CASSPRDSNEKLFF
TRBJ1-1,few,TRBV13,CASSLNVYTEAFF
TRBJ2-7,.,TRBV6-1,CASSRRVYEQYF
TRBJ2-6,.,TRBV6-5,CASRPISGANVLTF
TRBJ2-7,.,TRBV2,CASSVEGAHSEQYF
TRBJ1-1,.,TRBV18,CASSPPMIDTEAFF
TRBJ1-1,few,TRBV9,CASSVSGRAGVGTEAFF
TRBJ2-2,.,TRBV19,CASTGTSEVGELFF
TRBJ1-3,.,TRBV18,CASSPDRGGGNTIYF
TRBJ2-3,.,TRBV7-9,CASSLETWDTQYF
TRBJ2-1,.,TRBV19,CASSVSGRVIWDEQFF
TRBJ2-7,.,TRBV7-8,CASSSRQLVGYEQYF
TRBJ2-7,few,TRBV9,CASSPSPGTGDSYEQYF
TRBJ1-2,.,TRBV5-1,CASSLGGGGFGYGYTF
TRBJ2-3,.,TRBV28,CASSPPGRSTDTQYF
TRBJ1-5,few,TRBV28,CASSGINQPQHF
TRBJ2-3,once,TRBV6-6,CAINGQFLADTQYF
TRBJ2-6,.,TRBV7-2,CASSLAPPSSSGANVLTF
TRBJ2-7,.,TRBV7-2,CASSLVSPAGGAYEQYF
TRBJ2-5,.,TRBV19,CASSISVWSLQETQYF
TRBJ1-2,.,TRBV6-5,CASSLTTANYGYTF
TRBJ2-7,.,TRBV11-2,CASSLALAGPHYEQYF
TRBJ2-7,.,TRBV18,CASSPDYRDSGHYEQYF